This TCR beta chain is drawn from a study of technical replicates of blood from a handful of donors. Profiled with immunoSEQ multiplex PCR; TCRdb holds only in-frame clones, not every one. This sample has approximately 79,000 clones, with 92% found just once. CDR3 length: 13 residues. The V and J ends lost 8 bases and 5 bases respectively, with 15 bases between them. In germline, CDR1 is WSHSY, CDR2 SAAADI. This chain joins TRBV10-2 and TRBJ2-5, with a possible D match to TRBD2 (5 bases). Input material: T cells isolated from PBMCs. This clonotype was obtained from a human donor in good health. The CDR3 coding sequence is TGCGCCAGCCTCGAAGACTACGGCGAGACCCAGTACTTC. This encodes CASLEDYGETQYF.